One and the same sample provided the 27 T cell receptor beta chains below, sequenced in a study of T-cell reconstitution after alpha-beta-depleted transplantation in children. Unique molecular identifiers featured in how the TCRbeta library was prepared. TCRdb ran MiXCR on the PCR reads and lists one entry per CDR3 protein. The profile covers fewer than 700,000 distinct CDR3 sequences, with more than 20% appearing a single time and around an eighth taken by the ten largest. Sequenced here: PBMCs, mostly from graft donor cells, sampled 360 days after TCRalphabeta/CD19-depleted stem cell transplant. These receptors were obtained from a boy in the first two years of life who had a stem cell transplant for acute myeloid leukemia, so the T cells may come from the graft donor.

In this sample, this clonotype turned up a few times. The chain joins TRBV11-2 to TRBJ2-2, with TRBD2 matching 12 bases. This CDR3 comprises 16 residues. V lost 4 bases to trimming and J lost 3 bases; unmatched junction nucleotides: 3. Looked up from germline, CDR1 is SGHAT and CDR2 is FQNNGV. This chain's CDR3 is CASSWLAGGDTGELFF. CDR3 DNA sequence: TGTGCCAGCAGCTGGCTAGCGGGGGGGGACACCGGGGAGCTGTTTTTT. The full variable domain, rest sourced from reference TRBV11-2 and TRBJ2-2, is EAGVAQSPRYKIIEKRQSVAFWCNPISGHATLYWYQQILGQGPKLLIQFQNNGVVDDSQLPKDRFSAERLKGVDSTLKIQPAKLEDSAVYLCASSWLAGGDTGELFFGEGSRLTVL.

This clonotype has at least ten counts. CDR3 coding DNA: TGTGCCAGCAGCTCCGCGGGCGGGGAGACCCAGTACTTC. It yields the protein CASSSAGGETQYF. This chain uses TRBV12-3 or TRBV12-4 with TRBJ2-5; D is possibly TRBD2 (5 bases). This CDR3 region has 13 residues. V was pared by 6 bases and J by 5 bases, with 13 bases between.

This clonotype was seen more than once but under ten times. The CDR3: CASSPRTFRDRHYGYTF. The CDR3 region has the DNA TGTGCCAGCAGCCCAAGAACATTCCGGGACAGGCACTATGGCTACACCTTC. V is TRBV5-6 and J is TRBJ1-2; TRBD1 agrees at 8 bases. Trimming took 4 bases from V and 3 from J; bases not matched to a gene: 14. The CDR3 loop spans 17 amino acids. Germline CDR1 is SGHDT and CDR2 is YYEEEE. Variable domain in full (rest from reference TRBV5-6 and TRBJ1-2): DAGVTQSPTHLIKTRGQQVTLRCSPKSGHDTVSWYQQALGQGPQFIFQYYEEEERQRGNFPDRFSGHQFPNYSSELNVNALLLGDSALYLCASSPRTFRDRHYGYTFGSGTRLTVV.

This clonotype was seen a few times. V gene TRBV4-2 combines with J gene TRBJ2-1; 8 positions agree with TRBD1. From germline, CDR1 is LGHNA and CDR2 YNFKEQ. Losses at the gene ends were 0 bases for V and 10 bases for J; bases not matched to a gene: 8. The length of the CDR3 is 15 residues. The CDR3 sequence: CASSQDRGQAREQFF. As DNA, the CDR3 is TGTGCCAGCAGCCAAGATAGGGGACAGGCACGCGAGCAGTTCTTC.

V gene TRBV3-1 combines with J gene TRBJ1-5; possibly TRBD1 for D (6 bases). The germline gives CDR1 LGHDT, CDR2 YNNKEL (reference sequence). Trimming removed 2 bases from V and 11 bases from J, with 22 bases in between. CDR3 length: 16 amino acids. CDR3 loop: CASSQRPGARRSAQHF. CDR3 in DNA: TGTGCCAGCAGCCAACGCCCAGGGGCCCGGCGGTCGGCCCAGCATTTT.

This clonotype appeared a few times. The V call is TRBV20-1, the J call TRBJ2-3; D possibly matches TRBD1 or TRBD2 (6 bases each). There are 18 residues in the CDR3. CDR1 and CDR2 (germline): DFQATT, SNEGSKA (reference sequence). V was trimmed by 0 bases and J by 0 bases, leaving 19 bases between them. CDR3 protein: CSARESGRGGISTDTQYF. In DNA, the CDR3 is TGCAGTGCTAGAGAGAGCGGGCGAGGGGGAATTAGCACAGATACGCAGTATTTT.

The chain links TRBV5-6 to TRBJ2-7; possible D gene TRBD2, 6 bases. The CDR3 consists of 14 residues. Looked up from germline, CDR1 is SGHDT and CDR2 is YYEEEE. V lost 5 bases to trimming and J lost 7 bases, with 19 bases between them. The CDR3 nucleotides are TGTGCCAGCAGACGGCGGGGTGGGGGATTGGAGCAGTACGTC. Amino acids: CASRRRGGGLEQYV.

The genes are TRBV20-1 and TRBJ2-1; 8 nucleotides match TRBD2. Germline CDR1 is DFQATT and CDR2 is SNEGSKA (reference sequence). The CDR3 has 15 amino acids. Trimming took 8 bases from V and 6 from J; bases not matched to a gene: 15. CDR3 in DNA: TGCAGTTTTGGGTTTCCGGGGGGGCCGGGCAATGAGCAGTTCTTC. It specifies CSFGFPGGPGNEQFF.

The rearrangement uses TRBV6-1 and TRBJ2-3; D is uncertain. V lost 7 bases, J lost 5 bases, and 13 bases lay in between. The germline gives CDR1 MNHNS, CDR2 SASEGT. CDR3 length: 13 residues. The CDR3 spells CASMGRPGDTQYF. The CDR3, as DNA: TGTGCCAGCATGGGAAGGCCGGGAGATACGCAGTATTTT.

The CDR3 DNA reads TGTGCCAGCAGACCCGGGGGGTCAGATACGCAGTATTTT. Protein product: CASRPGGSDTQYF. The chain is built from TRBV12-3 or TRBV12-4 and TRBJ2-3; 7 bases fit TRBD2. The CDR3 has 13 residues. V was clipped by 6 bases and J by 4 bases; unmatched bases: 4.

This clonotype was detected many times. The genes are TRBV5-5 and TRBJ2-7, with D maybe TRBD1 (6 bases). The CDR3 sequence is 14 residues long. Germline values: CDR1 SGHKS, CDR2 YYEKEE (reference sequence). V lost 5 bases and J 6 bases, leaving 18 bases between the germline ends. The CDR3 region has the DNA TGTGCCAGCAGACCGGGACACTTTCCGCTCGAGCAGTACGTC. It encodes CASRPGHFPLEQYV.

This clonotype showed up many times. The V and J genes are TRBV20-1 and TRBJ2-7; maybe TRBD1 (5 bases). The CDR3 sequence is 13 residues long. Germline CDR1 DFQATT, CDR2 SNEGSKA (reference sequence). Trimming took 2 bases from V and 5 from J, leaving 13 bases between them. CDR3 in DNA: TGCAGTGCTAGAAGCAGGGTAGGCGACGAGCAGTACTTC. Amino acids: CSARSRVGDEQYF.

CDR3 sequence reads: CASSYYPHGTDTQYF. In DNA, the CDR3 is TGTGCCAGCAGTTACTACCCGCATGGTACAGATACGCAGTATTTT. This chain uses TRBV6-5 with TRBJ2-3; no clear D gene. The germline V gene encodes CDR1 MNHEY and CDR2 SVGAGI. Trimming cost V 1 base and J 3 bases, with 11 bases left between them. This CDR3 contains 15 residues.

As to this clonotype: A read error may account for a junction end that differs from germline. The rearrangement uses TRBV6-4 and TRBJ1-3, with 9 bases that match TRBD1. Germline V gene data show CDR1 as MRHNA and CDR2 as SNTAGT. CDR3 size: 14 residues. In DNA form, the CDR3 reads TGCGGACCCGGGACAGGGAAATTAGGAAACACCATATATTTT. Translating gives CGPGTGKLGNTIYF.

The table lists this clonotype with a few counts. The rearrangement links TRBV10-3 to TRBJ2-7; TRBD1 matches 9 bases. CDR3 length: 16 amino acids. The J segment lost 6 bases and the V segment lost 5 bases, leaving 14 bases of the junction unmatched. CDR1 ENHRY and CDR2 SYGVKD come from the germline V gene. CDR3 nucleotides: TGTGCCATCAGTTACCGGGACAGGGATTCAGGTGGCGAGCAGTACTTC. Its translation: CAISYRDRDSGGEQYF.

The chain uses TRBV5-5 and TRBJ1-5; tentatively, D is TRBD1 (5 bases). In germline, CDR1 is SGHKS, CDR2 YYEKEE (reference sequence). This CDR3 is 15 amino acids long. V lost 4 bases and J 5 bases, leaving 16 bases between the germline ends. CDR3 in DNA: TGTGCCAGCAGCAACGGGACCGGAACGTATCAGCCCCAGCATTTT. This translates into CASSNGTGTYQPQHF. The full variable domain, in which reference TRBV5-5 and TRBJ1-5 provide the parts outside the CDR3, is DAGVTQSPTHLIKTRGQQVTLRCSPISGHKSVSWYQQVLGQGPQFIFQYYEKEERGRGNFPDRFSARQFPNYSSELNVNALLLGDSALYLCASSNGTGTYQPQHFGDGTRLSIL.

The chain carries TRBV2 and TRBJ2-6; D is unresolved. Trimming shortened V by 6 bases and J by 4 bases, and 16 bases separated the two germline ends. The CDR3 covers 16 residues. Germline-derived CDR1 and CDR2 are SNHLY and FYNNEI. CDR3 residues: CASRLTGSLGANVLTF. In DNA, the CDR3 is TGTGCCAGCAGGCTGACCGGATCTCTGGGGGCCAACGTCCTGACTTTC.

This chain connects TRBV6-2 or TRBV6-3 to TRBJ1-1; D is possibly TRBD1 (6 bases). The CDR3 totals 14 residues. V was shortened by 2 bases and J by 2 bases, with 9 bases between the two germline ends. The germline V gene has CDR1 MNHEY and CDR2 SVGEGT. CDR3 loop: CASSYDRPNTEAFF. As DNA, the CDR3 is TGTGCCAGCAGTTACGACAGGCCTAACACTGAAGCTTTCTTT.

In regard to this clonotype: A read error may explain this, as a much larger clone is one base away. The CDR3 sequence is CASSYGPGYGYTF. DNA for the CDR3: TGTGCCAGCAGTTACGGGCCCGGCTATGGCTACACCTTC. The chain combines TRBV6-6 with TRBJ1-2; D is ambiguous. This CDR3 contains 13 residues. CDR1 MNHNY and CDR2 SVGAGI come from the germline V gene (reference sequence). V was cut by 2 bases and J by 4 bases, with 8 bases left in between.

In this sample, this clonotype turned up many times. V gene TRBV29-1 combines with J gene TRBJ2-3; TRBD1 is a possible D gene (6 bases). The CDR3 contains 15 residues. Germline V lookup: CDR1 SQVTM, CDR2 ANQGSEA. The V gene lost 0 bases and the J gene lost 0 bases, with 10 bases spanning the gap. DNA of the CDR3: TGCAGCGTTGAAGAGACAGGTCGAAGCACAGATACGCAGTATTTT. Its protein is CSVEETGRSTDTQYF.

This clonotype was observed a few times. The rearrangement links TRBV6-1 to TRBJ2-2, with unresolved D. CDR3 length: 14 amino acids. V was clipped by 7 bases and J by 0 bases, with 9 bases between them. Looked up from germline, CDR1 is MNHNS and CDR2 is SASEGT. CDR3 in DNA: TGTGCCAGCAAAAGGGCGACGAACACCGGGGAGCTGTTTTTT. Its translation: CASKRATNTGELFF.

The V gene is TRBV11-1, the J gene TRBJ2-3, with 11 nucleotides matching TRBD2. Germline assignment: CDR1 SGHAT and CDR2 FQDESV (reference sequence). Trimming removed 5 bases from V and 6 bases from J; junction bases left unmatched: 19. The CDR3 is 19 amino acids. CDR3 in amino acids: CASSPILAGGSHDLDTQYF. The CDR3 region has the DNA TGTGCCAGCAGCCCGATTCTAGCGGGGGGCTCCCATGATTTGGATACGCAGTATTTT.

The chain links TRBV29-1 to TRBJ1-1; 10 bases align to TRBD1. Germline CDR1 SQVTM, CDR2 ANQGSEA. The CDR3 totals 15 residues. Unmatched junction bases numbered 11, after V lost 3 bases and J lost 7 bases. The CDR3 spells CSVDFTGTGAFEAFF. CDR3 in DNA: TGCAGCGTTGATTTTACCGGGACAGGGGCATTTGAAGCTTTCTTT. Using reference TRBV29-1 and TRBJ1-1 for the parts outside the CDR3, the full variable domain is SAVISQKPSRDICQRGTSLTIQCQVDSQVTMMFWYRQQPGQSLTLIATANQGSEATYESGFVIDKFPISRPNLTFSTLTVSNMSPEDSSIYLCSVDFTGTGAFEAFFGQGTRLTVV.

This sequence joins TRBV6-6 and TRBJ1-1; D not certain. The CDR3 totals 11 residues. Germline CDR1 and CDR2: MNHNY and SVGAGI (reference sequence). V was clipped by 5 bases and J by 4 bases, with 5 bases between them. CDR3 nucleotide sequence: TGTGCCAGCAGTGTTACCACTGAAGCTTTCTTT. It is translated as CASSVTTEAFF.

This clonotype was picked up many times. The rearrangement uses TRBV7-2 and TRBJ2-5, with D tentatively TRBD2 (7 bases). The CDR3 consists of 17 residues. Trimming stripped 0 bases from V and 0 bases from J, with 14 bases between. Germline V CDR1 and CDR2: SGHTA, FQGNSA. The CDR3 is CASSLARGGGYQETQYF. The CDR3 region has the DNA TGTGCCAGCAGCTTAGCGCGGGGCGGGGGCTACCAAGAGACCCAGTACTTC. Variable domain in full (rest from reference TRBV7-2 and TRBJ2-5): GAGVSQSPSNKVTEKGKDVELRCDPISGHTALYWYRQSLGQGLEFLIYFQGNSAPDKSGLPSDRFSAERTGGSVSTLTIQRTQQEDSAVYLCASSLARGGGYQETQYFGPGTRLLVL.

This chain's CDR3 is CASSSIRISYGYTF. The CDR3 DNA is TGTGCCAGCAGTTCCATCAGGATTTCCTATGGCTACACCTTC. The chain uses TRBV6-5 and TRBJ1-2; D is unclear. CDR1 MNHEY and CDR2 SVGAGI come from the germline V gene. Trimming took 4 bases from V and 4 from J, leaving 13 bases between them. The CDR3 has 14 residues.

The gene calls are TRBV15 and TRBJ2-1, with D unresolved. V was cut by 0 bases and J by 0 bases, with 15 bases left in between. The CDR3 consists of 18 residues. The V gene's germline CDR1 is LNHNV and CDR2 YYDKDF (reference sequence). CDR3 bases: TGTGCCACCAGCAGAGATAAATACGGCTTAAGCTCCTACAATGAGCAGTTCTTC. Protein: CATSRDKYGLSSYNEQFF.